This TCR beta chain was found in a study of T cell clones after liver transplantation. Libraries were prepared by immunoSEQ multiplex PCR; TCRdb keeps only in-frame clonotypes and omits some of them. The data contain around 43,000 clones, around 84% of them singletons. CD3+CD4+ and CD3+CD8+ cells were FACS-sorted from thawed unstimulated PBMCs. Broader study findings: These preliminary findings come from unstandardized post-transplant sampling times.

A note on this clone: What it binds is unknown.

This TCR came from a human patient who received a liver transplant. Part of the T cell pool may stem from the graft donor. This sample comprised CD4+ T cells from blood, obtained 24 months after liver transplant.

CDR3 DNA: TGTGCCAGCAGCTCCGGGACAGGGGCTAACTATGGCTACACCTTC. It translates to CASSSGTGANYGYTF. The chain recombines TRBV7-3 with TRBJ1-2, with 10 bases lining up with TRBD1. V trimming: 4 bases; J trimming: 0 bases; junction bases outside the gene matches: 2. Germline CDR1 and CDR2: SGHTA and FQGTGA. The CDR3 has 15 amino acids.